The T cell receptor (beta chain) described here comes from a study of blood T cell repertoires in COVID-19. Study-wide background: Spain, Italy and the United States supplied samples that represented acute and convalescent COVID-19. Sample material is recorded as cDNA or gDNA derived from T cells, B-cell-depleted T cells, or PBMCs.

How the authors handled the data: Amplification of reference gene primers was used by the study to estimate nucleated cell counts. Clones were read by immunoSEQ multiplex PCR, and TCRdb kept only the in-frame ones, dropping some. The V and J calls and clone size come from that table; D and trimming were worked out from the DNA. The table includes some 130,000 clones, over 75% detected once. The germline gives CDR1 MGHDK, CDR2 SYGVNS. With 5 bases removed from V and 8 bases from J, the gap between germline ends came to 12 bases. The CDR3 has 12 amino acids. The chain links TRBV25-1 to TRBJ1-2; D is possibly TRBD1 (6 bases). The clonotype was recovered from a woman aged 60-75 years with acute or convalescent COVID-19. The source material was peripheral blood. The DNA for the CDR3 is TGTGCCAGCAGTCTTCTGGGGGCAGGCTACACCTTC. This sequence encodes CASSLLGAGYTF.